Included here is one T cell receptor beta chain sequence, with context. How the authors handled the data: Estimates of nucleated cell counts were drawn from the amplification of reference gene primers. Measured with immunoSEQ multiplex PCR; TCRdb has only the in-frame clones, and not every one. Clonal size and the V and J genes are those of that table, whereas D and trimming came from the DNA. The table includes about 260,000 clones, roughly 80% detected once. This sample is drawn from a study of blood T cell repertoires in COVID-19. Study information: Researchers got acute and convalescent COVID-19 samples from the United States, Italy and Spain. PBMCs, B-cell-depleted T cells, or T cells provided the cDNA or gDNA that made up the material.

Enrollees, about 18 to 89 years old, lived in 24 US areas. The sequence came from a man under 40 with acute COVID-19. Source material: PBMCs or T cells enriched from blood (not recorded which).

The CDR3 nucleotides are TGTGCCAGCAGTCCATATATTGGGACAAAACATCAGCCCCAGCATTTT. It codes for CASSPYIGTKHQPQHF. The J gene is TRBJ1-5, the V gene TRBV28; possibly TRBD1 for D (6 bases). Germline assignment: CDR1 MDHEN and CDR2 SYDVKM. This CDR3 has 16 residues. Trimming removed 5 bases from V and 5 bases from J, with 19 bases in between.